The TCR beta chain under discussion was sequenced for a study of human CD8 memory T cell subsets. Duplicate vials holding approximately 160,000 sorted CD8+ T cells per subset yielded the RNA. UMI-labeled 5' RACE yielded the TCR beta libraries. TCRdb processed the 5' RACE reads again and assigns one entry to each CDR3 protein, with no DNA. Its table lists several thousand distinct CDR3 sequences. CDR3 length equals 12 residues. Germline assignment: CDR1 SNHLY and CDR2 FYNNEI. Sequencing was performed on CD8+ T cells from PBMCs. The rearrangement links TRBV2 to TRBJ2-7; checking the TCRdb D call of TRBD2 is not possible without DNA. This clonotype was sampled from a human donor in good health. The CDR3 reads CASKLAGVEQYF. The whole variable domain, remainder taken from reference TRBV2 and TRBJ2-7, is EPEVTQTPSHQVTQMGQEVILRCVPISNHLYFYWYRQILGQKVEFLVSFYNNEISEKSEIFDDQFSVERPDGSNFTLKIRSTKLEDSAMYFCASKLAGVEQYFGPGTRLTVT.